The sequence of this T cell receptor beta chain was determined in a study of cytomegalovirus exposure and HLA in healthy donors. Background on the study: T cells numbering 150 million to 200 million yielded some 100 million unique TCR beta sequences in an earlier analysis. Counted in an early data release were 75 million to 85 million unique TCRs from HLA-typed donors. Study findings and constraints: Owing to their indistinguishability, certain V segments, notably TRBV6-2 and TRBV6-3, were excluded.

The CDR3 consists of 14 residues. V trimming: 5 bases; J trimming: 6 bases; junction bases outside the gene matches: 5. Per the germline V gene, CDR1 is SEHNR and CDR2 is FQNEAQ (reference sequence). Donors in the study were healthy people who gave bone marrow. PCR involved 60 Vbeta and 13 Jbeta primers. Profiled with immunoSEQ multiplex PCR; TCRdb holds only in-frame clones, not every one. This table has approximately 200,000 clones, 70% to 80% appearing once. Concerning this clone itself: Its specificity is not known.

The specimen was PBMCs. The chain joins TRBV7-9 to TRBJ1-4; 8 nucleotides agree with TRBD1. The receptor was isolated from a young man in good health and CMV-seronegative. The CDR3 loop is CASSLGQGYEKLFF. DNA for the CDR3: TGTGCCAGCAGCCTCGGACAGGGCTATGAAAAACTGTTTTTT.